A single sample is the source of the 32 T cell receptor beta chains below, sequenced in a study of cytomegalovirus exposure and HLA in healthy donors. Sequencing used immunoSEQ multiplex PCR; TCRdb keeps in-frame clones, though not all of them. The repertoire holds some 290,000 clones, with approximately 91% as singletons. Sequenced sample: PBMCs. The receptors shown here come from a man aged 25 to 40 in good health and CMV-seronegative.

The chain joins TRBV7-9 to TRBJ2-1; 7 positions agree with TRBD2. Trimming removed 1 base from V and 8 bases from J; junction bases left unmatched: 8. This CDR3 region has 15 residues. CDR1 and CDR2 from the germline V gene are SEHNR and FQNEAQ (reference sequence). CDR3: CASSLVASGRHEQFF. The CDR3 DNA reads TGTGCCAGCAGCTTAGTGGCTAGCGGTCGACATGAGCAGTTCTTC.

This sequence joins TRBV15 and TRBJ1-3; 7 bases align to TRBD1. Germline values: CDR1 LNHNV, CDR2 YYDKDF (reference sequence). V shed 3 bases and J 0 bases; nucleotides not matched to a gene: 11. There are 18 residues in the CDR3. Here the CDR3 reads CATSSLRSGGNSGNTIYF. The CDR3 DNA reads TGTGCCACCAGCAGTTTGAGGTCAGGGGGGAACTCTGGAAACACCATATATTTT.

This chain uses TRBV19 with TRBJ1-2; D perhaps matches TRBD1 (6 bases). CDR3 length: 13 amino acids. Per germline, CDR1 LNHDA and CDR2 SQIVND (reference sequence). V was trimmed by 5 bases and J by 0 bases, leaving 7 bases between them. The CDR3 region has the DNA TGTGCCAGTAGTCGGACAGCTAACTATGGCTACACCTTC. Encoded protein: CASSRTANYGYTF. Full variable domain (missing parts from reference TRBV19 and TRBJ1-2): DGGITQSPKYLFRKEGQNVTLSCEQNLNHDAMYWYRQDPGQGLRLIYYSQIVNDFQKGDIAEGYSVSREKKESFPLTVTSAQKNPTAFYLCASSRTANYGYTFGSGTRLTVV.

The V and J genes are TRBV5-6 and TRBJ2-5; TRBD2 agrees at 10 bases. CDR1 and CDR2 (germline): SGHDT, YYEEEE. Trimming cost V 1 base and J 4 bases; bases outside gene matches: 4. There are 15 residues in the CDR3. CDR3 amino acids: CASSLSGGARETQYF. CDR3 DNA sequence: TGTGCCAGCAGCTTGAGCGGGGGGGCCAGAGAGACCCAGTACTTC.

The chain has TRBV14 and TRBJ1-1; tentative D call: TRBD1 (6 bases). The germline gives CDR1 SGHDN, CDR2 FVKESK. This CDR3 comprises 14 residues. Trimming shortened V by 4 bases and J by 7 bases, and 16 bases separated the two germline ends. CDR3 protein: CASSLRKETGEAFF. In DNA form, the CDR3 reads TGTGCCAGCAGCCTACGAAAAGAGACAGGTGAAGCTTTCTTT.

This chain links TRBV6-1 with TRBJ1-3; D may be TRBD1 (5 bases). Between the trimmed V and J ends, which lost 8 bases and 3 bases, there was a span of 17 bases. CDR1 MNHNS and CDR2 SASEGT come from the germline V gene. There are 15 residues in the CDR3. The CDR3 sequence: CASRREGISGNTIYF. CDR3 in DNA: TGTGCCAGCCGGAGGGAGGGGATAAGTGGAAACACCATATATTTT.

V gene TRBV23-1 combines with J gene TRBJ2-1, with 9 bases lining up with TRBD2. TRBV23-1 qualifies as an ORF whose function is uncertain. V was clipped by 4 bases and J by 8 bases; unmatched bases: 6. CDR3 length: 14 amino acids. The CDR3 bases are TGCGCCAGCAGTCTGGGGCGGGGGGGACATGAGCAGTTCTTC. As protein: CASSLGRGGHEQFF.

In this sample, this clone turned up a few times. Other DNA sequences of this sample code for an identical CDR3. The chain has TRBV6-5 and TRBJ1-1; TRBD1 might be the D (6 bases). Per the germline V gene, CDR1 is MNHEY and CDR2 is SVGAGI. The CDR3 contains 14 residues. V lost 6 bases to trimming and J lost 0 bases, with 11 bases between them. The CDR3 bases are TGTGCCAGCAGACTCGGACAGATGAACACTGAAGCTTTCTTT. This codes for CASRLGQMNTEAFF.

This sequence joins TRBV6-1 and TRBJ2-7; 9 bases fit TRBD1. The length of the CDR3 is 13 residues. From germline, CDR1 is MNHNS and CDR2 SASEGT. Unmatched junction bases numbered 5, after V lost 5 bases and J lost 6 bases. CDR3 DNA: TGTGCCAGCAGTATGGGACAGGGTCGCGAGCAGTACTTC. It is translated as CASSMGQGREQYF.

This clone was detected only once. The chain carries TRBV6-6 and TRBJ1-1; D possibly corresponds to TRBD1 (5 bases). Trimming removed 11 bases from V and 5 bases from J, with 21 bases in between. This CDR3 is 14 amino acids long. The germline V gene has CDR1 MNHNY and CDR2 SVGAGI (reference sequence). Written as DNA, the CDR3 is TGTGCCGTCTCGGCCTCCCCTCGGGGGACTGAAGCTTTCTTT. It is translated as CAVSASPRGTEAFF.

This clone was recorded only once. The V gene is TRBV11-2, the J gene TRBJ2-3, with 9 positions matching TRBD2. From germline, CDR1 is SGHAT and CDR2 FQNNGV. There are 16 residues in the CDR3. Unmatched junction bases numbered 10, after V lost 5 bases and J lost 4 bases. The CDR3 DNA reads TGTGCCAGCAGCCAGTGGTTTAGCGGGGGTTCAGATACGCAGTATTTT. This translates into CASSQWFSGGSDTQYF. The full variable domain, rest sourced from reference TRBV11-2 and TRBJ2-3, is EAGVAQSPRYKIIEKRQSVAFWCNPISGHATLYWYQQILGQGPKLLIQFQNNGVVDDSQLPKDRFSAERLKGVDSTLKIQPAKLEDSAVYLCASSQWFSGGSDTQYFGPGTRLTVL.

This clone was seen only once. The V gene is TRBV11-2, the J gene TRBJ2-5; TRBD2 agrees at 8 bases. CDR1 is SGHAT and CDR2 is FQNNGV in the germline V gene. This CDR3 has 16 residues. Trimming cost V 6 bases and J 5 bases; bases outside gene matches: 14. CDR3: CASSYRRGGRGETQYF. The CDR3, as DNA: TGTGCCAGCAGTTACCGCCGGGGGGGCCGAGGGGAGACCCAGTACTTC. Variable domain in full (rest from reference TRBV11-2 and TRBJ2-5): EAGVAQSPRYKIIEKRQSVAFWCNPISGHATLYWYQQILGQGPKLLIQFQNNGVVDDSQLPKDRFSAERLKGVDSTLKIQPAKLEDSAVYLCASSYRRGGRGETQYFGPGTRLLVL.

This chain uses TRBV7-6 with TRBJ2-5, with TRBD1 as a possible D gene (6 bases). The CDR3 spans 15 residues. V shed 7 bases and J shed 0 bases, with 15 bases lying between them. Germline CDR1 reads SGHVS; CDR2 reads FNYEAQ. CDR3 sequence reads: CASTPTGHYQETQYF. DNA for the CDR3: TGTGCCAGCACCCCCACGGGACACTACCAAGAGACCCAGTACTTC.

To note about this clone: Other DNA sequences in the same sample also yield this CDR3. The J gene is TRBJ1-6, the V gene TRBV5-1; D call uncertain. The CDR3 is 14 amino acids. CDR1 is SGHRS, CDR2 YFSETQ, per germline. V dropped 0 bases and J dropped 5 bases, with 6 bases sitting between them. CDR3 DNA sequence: TGCGCCAGCAGCTTGGGTCAAAATAATTCACCCCTCCACTTT. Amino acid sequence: CASSLGQNNSPLHF.

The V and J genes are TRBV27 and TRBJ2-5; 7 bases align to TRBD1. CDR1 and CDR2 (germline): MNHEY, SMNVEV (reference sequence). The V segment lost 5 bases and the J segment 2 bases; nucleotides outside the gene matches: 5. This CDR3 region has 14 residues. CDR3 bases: TGTGCCAGCAGTACCCGGACAGGACAAGAGACCCAGTACTTC. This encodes CASSTRTGQETQYF.

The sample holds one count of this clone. CDR3 coding DNA: TGTGCCAGCTCACCAAACTACGCGGGGGGGCTTGAATCCTACGAGCAGTACTTC. Its protein product is CASSPNYAGGLESYEQYF. The genes are TRBV18 and TRBJ2-7; 9 bases are a match to TRBD2. Germline V CDR1 and CDR2: KGHSH, LQKENI. V lost 2 bases and J lost 1; bases outside the gene matches: 12. The CDR3 is 18 residues long.

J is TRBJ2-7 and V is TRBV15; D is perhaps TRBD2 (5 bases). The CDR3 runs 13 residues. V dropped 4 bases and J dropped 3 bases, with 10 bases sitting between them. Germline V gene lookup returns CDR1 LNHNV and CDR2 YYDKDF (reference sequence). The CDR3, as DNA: TGTGCCACCAGCACCCGGACTTTCTACGAGCAGTACTTC. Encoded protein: CATSTRTFYEQYF.

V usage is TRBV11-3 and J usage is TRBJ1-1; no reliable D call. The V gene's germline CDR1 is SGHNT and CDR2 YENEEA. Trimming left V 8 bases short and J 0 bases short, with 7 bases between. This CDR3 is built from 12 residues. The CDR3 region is CASGGLNTEAFF. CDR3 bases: TGTGCCAGCGGAGGCTTGAACACTGAAGCTTTCTTT.

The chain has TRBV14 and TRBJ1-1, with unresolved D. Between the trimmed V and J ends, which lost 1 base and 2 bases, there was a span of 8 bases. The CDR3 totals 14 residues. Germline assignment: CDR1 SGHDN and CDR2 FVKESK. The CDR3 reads CASSQVPPNTEAFF. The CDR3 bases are TGTGCCAGCAGCCAAGTCCCTCCCAACACTGAAGCTTTCTTT. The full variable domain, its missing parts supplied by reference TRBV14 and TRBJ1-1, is EAGVTQFPSHSVIEKGQTVTLRCDPISGHDNLYWYRRVMGKEIKFLLHFVKESKQDESGMPNNRFLAERTGGTYSTLKVQPAELEDSGVYFCASSQVPPNTEAFFGQGTRLTVV.

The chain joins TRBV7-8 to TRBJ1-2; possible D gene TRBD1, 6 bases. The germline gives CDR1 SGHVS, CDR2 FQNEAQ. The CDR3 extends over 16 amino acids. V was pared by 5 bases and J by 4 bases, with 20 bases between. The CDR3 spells CASSPITGPKGYGYTF. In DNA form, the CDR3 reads TGTGCCAGCAGCCCAATAACAGGGCCAAAGGGCTATGGCTACACCTTC.

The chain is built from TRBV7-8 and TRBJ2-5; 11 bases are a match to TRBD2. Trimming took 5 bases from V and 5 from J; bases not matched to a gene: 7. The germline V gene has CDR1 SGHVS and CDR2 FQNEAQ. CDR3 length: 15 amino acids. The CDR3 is CASSPLAGGWETQYF. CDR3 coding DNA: TGTGCCAGCAGCCCTCTAGCGGGGGGATGGGAGACCCAGTACTTC.

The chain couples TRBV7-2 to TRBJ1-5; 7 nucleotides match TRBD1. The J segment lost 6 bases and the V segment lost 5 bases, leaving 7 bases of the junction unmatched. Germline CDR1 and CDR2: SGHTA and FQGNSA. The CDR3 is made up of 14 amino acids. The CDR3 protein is CASSPGWTGQPQHF. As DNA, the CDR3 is TGTGCCAGCAGCCCAGGGTGGACAGGTCAGCCCCAGCATTTT.

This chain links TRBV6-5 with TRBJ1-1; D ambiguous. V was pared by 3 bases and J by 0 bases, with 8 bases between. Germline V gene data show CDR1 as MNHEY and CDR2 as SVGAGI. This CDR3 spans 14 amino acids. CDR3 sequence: CASSYGDLNTEAFF. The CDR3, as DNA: TGTGCCAGCAGTTATGGAGATTTGAACACTGAAGCTTTCTTT.

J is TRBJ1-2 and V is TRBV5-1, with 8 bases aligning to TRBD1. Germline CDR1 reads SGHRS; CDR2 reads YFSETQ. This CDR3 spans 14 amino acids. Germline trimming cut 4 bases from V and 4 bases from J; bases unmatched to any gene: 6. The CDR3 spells CASSQPGQVYGYTF. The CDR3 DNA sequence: TGCGCCAGCAGCCAGCCGGGACAGGTCTATGGCTACACCTTC.

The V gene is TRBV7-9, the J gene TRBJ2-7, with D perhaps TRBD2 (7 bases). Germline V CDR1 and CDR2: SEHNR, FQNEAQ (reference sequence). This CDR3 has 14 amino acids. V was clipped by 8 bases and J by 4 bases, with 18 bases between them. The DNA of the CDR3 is TGTGCCAGCGCCGGGCTAGCGGACAGTTACGAGCAGTACTTC. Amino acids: CASAGLADSYEQYF.

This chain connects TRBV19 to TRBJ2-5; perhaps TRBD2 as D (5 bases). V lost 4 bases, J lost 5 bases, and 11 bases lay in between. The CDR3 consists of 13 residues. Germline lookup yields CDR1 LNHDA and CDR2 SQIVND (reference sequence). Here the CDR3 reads CASSNGLRETQYF. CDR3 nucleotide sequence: TGTGCCAGTAGTAATGGACTTAGGGAGACCCAGTACTTC. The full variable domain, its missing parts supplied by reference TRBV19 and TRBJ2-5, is DGGITQSPKYLFRKEGQNVTLSCEQNLNHDAMYWYRQDPGQGLRLIYYSQIVNDFQKGDIAEGYSVSREKKESFPLTVTSAQKNPTAFYLCASSNGLRETQYFGPGTRLLVL.

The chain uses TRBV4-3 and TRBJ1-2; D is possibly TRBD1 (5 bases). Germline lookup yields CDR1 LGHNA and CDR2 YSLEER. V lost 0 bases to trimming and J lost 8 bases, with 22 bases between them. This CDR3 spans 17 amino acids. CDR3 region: CASSQEFDPRVNQGYTF. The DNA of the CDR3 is TGCGCCAGCAGCCAAGAGTTCGACCCCAGGGTGAATCAGGGCTACACCTTC.

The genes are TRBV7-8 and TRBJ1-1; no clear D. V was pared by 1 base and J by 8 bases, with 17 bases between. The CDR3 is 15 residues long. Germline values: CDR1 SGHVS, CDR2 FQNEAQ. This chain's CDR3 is CASSLVGSGRTEAFF. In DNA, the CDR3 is TGTGCCAGCAGCTTAGTCGGCTCTGGGAGAACCGAAGCTTTCTTT.

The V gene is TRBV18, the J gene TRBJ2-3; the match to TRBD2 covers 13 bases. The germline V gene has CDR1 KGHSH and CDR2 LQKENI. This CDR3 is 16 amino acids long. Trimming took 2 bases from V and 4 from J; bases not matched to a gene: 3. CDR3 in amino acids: CASSPGLAGDSDTQYF. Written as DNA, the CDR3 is TGTGCCAGCTCACCAGGACTAGCGGGGGACTCAGATACGCAGTATTTT. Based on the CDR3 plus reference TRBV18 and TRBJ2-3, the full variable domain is NAGVMQNPRHLVRRRGQEARLRCSPMKGHSHVYWYRQLPEEGLKFMVYLQKENIIDESGMPKERFSAEFPKEGPSILRIQQVVRGDSAAYFCASSPGLAGDSDTQYFGPGTRLTVL.

CDR3 DNA: TGTGCCACCAGCAGAGACAGACAGGGGGCGAGAACCGGGGAGCTGTTTTTT. It encodes CATSRDRQGARTGELFF. The chain couples TRBV15 to TRBJ2-2; 10 positions agree with TRBD1. This CDR3 has 17 residues. CDR1 LNHNV and CDR2 YYDKDF come from the germline V gene (reference sequence). Unmatched junction bases numbered 6, after V lost 0 bases and J lost 5 bases.

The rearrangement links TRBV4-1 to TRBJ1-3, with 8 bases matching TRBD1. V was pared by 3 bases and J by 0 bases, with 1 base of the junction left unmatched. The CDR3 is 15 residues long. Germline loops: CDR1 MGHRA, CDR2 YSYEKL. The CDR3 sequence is CASSQTGASGNTIYF. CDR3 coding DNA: TGCGCCAGCAGCCAGACAGGGGCCTCTGGAAACACCATATATTTT.

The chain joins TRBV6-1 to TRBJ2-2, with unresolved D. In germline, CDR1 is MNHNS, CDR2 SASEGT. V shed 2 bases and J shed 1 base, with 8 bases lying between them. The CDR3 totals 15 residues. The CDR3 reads CASSEHGGNTGELFF. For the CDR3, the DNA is TGTGCCAGCAGTGAACACGGCGGGAACACCGGGGAGCTGTTTTTT.